The sequence of this TCR beta chain was determined in a study of blood T cell repertoires in COVID-19. V lost 0 bases and J 5 bases, leaving 5 bases between the germline ends. In germline, CDR1 is SGDLS, CDR2 YYNGEE. There are 13 residues in the CDR3. The table came from immunoSEQ multiplex PCR; TCRdb's copy has only in-frame clones and leaves some out. The data contain hundreds of thousands of clones, about 88% of them seen just once; the ten biggest clones take up approximately 9.4%. The sequence was obtained from a woman aged 40 to 49 who had recovered from COVID-19. The sample taken for sequencing was PBMCs or T cells enriched from blood (not recorded which). This chain connects TRBV9 to TRBJ1-4; the D is unclear. The CDR3 bases are TGTGCCAGCAGCGTAGACCAGAATGAAAAACTGTTTTTT. Protein: CASSVDQNEKLFF.